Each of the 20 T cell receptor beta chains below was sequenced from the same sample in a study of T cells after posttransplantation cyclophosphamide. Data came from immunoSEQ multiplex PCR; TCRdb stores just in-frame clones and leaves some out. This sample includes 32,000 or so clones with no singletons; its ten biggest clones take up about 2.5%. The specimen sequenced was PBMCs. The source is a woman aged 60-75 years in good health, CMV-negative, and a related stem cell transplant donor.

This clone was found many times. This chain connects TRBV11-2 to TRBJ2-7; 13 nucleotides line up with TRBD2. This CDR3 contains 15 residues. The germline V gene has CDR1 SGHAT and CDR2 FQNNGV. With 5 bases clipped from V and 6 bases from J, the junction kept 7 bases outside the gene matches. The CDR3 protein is CASSLQGLAGSEQYF. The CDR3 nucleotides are TGTGCCAGCAGCCTTCAGGGACTAGCGGGAAGCGAGCAGTACTTC.

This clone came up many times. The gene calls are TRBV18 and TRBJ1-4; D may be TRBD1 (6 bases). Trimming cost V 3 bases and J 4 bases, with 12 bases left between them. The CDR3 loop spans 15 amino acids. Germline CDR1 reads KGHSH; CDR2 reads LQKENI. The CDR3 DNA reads TGTGCCAGCTCACCCCAGGCACAGGGTAATGAAAAACTGTTTTTT. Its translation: CASSPQAQGNEKLFF.

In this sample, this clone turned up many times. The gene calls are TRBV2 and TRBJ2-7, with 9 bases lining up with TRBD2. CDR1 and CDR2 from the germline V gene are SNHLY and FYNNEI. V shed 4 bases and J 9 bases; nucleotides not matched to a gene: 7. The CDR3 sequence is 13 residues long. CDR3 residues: CASSGKTSGAQYF. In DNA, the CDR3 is TGTGCCAGCAGTGGAAAGACTAGCGGAGCGCAGTACTTC.

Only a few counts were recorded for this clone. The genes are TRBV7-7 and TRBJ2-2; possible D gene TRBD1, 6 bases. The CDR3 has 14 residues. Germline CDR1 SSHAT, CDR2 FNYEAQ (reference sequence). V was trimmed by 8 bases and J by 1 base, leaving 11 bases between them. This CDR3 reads CASAGGLNTGELFF. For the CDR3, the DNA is TGTGCCAGCGCTGGGGGCCTGAACACCGGGGAGCTGTTTTTT.

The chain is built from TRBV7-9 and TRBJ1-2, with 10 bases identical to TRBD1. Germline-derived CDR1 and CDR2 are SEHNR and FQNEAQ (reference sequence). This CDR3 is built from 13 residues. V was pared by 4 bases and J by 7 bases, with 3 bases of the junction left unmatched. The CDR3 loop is CASSSDRGTGYTF. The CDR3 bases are TGTGCCAGCAGCTCGGACAGGGGGACTGGCTACACCTTC.

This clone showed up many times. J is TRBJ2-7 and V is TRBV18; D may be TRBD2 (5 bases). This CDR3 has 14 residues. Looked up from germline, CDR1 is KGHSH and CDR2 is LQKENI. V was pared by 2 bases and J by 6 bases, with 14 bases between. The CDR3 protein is CASSPDKAAAEQYF. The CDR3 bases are TGTGCCAGCTCACCAGACAAGGCAGCGGCCGAGCAGTACTTC.

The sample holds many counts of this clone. The CDR3 spells CASSILRDSAQVRQYF. For the CDR3, the DNA is TGTGCCAGTAGTATCCTCCGGGACAGCGCCCAGGTACGACAGTACTTC. The chain recombines TRBV19 with TRBJ2-7; 7 positions match TRBD1. The length of the CDR3 is 16 residues. With 3 bases clipped from V and 10 bases from J, the junction kept 18 bases outside the gene matches. Germline CDR1 LNHDA, CDR2 SQIVND (reference sequence).

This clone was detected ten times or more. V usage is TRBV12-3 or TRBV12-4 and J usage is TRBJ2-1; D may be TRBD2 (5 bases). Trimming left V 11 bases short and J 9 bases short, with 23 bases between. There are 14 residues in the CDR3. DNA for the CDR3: TGTGCCTCCAACTCCGGGGATACCTTCGCTGAGCAGTTCTTC. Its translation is CASNSGDTFAEQFF.

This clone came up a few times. DNA of the CDR3: TGTGCCAGCAGTCACTATATCGGTTCTGGTGGCTACACCTTC. Its translation is CASSHYIGSGGYTF. The chain joins TRBV6-6 to TRBJ1-2; no definite D call. This CDR3 spans 14 amino acids. Looked up from germline, CDR1 is MNHNY and CDR2 is SVGAGI (reference sequence). Deletions cut 5 bases from V and 7 bases from J, with 17 bases between.

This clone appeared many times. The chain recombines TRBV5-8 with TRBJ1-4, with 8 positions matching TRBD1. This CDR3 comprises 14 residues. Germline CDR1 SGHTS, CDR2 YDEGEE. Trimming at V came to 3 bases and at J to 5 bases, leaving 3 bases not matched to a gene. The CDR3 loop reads CASSSTGGNEKLFF. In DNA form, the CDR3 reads TGTGCCAGCAGCTCTACAGGGGGGAATGAAAAACTGTTTTTT.

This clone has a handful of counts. This chain's CDR3 is CASSFSRGPFGNQPQHF. CDR3 DNA: TGCGCCAGCAGCTTCTCCAGGGGGCCGTTTGGCAATCAGCCCCAGCATTTT. The chain joins TRBV5-1 to TRBJ1-5, with 8 nucleotides matching TRBD1. Losses at the gene ends were 2 bases for V and 2 bases for J; bases not matched to a gene: 9. The CDR3 extends over 17 amino acids. CDR1 and CDR2 (germline): SGHRS, YFSETQ.

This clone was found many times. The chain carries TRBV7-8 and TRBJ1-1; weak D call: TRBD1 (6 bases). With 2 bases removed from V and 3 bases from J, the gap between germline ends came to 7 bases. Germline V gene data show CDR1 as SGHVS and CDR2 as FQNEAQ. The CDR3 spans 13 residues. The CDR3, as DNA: TGTGCCAGCAGCTTAAACAGGGACACTGAAGCTTTCTTT. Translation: CASSLNRDTEAFF.

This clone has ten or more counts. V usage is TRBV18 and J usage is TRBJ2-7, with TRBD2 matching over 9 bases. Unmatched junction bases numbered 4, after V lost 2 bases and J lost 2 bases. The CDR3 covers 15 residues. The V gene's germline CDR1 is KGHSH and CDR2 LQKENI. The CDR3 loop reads CASSPGVAGAYEQYF. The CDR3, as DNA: TGTGCCAGCTCACCAGGAGTAGCGGGAGCCTACGAGCAGTACTTC.

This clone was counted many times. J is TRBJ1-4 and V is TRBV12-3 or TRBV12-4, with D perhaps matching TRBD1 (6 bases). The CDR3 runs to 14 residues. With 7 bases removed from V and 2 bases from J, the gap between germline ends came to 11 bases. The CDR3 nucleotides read TGTGCCAGCAAGGTACAGGGCACTAATGAAAAACTGTTTTTT. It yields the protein CASKVQGTNEKLFF.

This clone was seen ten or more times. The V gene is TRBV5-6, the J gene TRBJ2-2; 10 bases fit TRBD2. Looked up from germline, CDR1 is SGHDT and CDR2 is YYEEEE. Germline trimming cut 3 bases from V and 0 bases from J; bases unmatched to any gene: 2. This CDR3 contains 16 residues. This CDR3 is CASSSLAGANTGELFF. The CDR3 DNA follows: TGTGCCAGCAGCTCCCTAGCGGGGGCGAACACCGGGGAGCTGTTTTTT. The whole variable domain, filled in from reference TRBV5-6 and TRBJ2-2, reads DAGVTQSPTHLIKTRGQQVTLRCSPKSGHDTVSWYQQALGQGPQFIFQYYEEEERQRGNFPDRFSGHQFPNYSSELNVNALLLGDSALYLCASSSLAGANTGELFFGEGSRLTVL.

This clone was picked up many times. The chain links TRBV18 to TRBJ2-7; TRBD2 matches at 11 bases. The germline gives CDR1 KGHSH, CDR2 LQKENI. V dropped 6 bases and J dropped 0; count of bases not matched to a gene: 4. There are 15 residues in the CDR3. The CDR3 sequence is CASSRTSGSSYEQYF. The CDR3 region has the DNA TGTGCCAGCTCGCGGACTAGCGGGTCCTCCTACGAGCAGTACTTC.

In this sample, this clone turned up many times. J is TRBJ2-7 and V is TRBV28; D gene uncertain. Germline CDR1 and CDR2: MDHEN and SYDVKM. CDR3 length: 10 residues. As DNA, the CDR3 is TGTTCCGTGAGCAGGCACGAGCAGTACTTC. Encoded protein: CSVSRHEQYF.

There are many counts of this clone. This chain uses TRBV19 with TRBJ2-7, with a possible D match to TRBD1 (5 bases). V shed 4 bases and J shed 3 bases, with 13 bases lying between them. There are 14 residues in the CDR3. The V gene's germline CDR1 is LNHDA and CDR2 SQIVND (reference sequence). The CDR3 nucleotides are TGTGCCAGTAGTACGGTTGGTGGACACTACGAGCAGTACTTC. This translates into CASSTVGGHYEQYF.

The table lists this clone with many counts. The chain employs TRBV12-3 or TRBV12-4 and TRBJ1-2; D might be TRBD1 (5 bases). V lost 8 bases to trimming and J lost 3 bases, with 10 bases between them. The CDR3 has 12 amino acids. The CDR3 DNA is TGTGCCAGCTGGGGGGGAGACTATGGCTACACCTTC. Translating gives CASWGGDYGYTF.

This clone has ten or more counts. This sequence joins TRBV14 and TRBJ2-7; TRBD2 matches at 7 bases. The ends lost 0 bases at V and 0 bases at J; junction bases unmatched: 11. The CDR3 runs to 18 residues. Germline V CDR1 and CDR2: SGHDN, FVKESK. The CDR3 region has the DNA TGTGCCAGCAGCCAAGATGGAAGCGGGGCCTGGTTCTCCTACGAGCAGTACTTC. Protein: CASSQDGSGAWFSYEQYF.